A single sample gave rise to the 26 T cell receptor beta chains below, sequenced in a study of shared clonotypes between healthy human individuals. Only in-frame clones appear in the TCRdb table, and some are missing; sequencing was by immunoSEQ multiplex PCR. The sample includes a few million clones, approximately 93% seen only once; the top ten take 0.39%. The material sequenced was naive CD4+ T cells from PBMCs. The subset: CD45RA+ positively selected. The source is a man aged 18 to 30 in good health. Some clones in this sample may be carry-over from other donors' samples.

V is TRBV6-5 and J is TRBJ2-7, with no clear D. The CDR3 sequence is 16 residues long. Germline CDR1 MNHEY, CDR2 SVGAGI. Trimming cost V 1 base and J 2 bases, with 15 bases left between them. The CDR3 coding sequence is TGTGCCAGCAGTTACTTCGACGGCCGAGGCCCCTACGAGCAGTACTTC. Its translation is CASSYFDGRGPYEQYF.

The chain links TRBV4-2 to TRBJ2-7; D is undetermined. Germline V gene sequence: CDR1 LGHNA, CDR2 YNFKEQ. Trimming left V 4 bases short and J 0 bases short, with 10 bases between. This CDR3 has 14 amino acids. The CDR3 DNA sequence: TGTGCCAGCAGCCCGATGGGGTTCTCCTACGAGCAGTACTTC. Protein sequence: CASSPMGFSYEQYF.

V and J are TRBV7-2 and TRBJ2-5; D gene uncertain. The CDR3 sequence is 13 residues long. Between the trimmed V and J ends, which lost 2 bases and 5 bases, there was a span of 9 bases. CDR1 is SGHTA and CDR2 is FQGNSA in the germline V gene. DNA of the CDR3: TGTGCCAGCAGCTTATTTGGGATGGAGACCCAGTACTTC. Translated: CASSLFGMETQYF.

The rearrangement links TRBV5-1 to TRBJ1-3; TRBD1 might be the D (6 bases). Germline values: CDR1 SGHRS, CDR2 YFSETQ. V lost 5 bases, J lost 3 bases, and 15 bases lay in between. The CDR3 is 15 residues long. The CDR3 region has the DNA TGCGCCAGCAGACCGACAGGTGTCGGTGGAAACACCATATATTTT. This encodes CASRPTGVGGNTIYF.

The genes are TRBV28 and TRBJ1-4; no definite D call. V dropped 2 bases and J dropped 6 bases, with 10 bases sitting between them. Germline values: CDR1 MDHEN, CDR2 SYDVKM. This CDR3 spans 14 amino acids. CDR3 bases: TGTGCCAGCAGTTTACTTAAGGGCGATGAAAAACTGTTTTTT. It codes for CASSLLKGDEKLFF. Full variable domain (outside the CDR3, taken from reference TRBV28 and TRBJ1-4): DVKVTQSSRYLVKRTGEKVFLECVQDMDHENMFWYRQDPGLGLRLIYFSYDVKMKEKGDIPEGYSVSREKKERFSLILESASTNQTSMYLCASSLLKGDEKLFFGSGTQLSVL.

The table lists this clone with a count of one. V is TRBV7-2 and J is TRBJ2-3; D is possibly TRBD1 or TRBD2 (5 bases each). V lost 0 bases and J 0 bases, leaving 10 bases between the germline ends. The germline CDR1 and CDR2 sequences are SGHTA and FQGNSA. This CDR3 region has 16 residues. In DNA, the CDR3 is TGTGCCAGCAGCTTAGCGGGGCGACTAAGCACAGATACGCAGTATTTT. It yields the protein CASSLAGRLSTDTQYF.

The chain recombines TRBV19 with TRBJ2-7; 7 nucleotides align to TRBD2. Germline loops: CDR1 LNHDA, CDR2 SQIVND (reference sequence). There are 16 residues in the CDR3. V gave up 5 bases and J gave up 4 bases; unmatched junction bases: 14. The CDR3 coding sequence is TGTGCCAGTAGTTCAACGAGGACTAGAGCGGCGTACGAGCAGTACTTC. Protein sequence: CASSSTRTRAAYEQYF.

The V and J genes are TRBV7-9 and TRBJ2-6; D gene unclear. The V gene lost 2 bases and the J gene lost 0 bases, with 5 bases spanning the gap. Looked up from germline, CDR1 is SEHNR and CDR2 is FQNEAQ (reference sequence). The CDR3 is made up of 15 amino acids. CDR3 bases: TGTGCCAGCAGCTTAATAGGCTCTGGGGCCAACGTCCTGACTTTC. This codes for CASSLIGSGANVLTF. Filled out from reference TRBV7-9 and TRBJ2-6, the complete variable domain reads DTGVSQNPRHKITKRGQNVTFRCDPISEHNRLYWYRQTLGQGPEFLTYFQNEAQLEKSRLLSDRFSAERPKGSFSTLEIQRTEQGDSAMYLCASSLIGSGANVLTFGAGSRLTVL.

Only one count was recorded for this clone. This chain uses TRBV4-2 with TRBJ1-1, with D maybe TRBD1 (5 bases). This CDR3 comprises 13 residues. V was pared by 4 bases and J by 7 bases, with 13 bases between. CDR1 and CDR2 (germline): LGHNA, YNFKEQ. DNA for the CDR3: TGTGCCAGCAGCCCAAGGGGAGGTCTTGAAGCTTTCTTT. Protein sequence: CASSPRGGLEAFF.

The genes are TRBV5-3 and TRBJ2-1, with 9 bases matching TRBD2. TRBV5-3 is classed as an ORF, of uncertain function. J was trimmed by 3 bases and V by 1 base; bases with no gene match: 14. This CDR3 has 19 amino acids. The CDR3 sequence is CARSLRTDVAGVNYNEQFF. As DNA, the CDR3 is TGTGCCAGAAGCTTGAGGACGGACGTAGCGGGAGTGAACTACAATGAGCAGTTCTTC.

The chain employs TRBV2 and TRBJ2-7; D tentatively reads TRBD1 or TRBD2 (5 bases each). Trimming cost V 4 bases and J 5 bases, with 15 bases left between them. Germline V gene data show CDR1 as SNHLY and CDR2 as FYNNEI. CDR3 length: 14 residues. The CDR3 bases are TGTGCCAGCAGTGGATTAGGTTGGGACGACGAGCAGTACTTC. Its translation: CASSGLGWDDEQYF.

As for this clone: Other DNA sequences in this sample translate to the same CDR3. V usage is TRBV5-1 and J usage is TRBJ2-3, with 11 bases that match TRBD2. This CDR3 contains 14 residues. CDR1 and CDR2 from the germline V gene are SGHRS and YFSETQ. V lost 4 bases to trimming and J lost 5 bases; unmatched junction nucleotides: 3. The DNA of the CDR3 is TGCGCCAGCAGCCTAGGGACTAGCGGAGATACGCAGTATTTT. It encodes CASSLGTSGDTQYF. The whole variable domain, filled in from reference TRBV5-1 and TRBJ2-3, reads KAGVTQTPRYLIKTRGQQVTLSCSPISGHRSVSWYQQTPGQGLQFLFEYFSETQRNKGNFPGRFSGRQFSNSRSEMNVSTLELGDSALYLCASSLGTSGDTQYFGPGTRLTVL.

CDR3 sequence (DNA): TGTGCCAGCAGCCAAGGGACGAGCTCTGGGGCCAACGTCCTGACTTTC. Its protein is CASSQGTSSGANVLTF. The V gene is TRBV14, the J gene TRBJ2-6; D uncertain. This CDR3 contains 16 residues. CDR1 SGHDN and CDR2 FVKESK come from the germline V gene. V was pared by 1 base and J by 0 bases, with 7 bases between.

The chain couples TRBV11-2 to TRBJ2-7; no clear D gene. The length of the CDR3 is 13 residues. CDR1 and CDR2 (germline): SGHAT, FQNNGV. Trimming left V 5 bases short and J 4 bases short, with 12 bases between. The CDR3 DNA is TGTGCCAGCAGCGAAACCCGTGCTTACGAGCAGTACTTC. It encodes CASSETRAYEQYF. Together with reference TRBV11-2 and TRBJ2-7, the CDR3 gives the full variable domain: EAGVAQSPRYKIIEKRQSVAFWCNPISGHATLYWYQQILGQGPKLLIQFQNNGVVDDSQLPKDRFSAERLKGVDSTLKIQPAKLEDSAVYLCASSETRAYEQYFGPGTRLTVT.

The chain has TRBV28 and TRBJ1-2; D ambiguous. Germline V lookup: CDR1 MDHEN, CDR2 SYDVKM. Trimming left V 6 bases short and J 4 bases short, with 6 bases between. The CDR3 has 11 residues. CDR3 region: CASSAGYGYTF. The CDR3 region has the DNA TGTGCCAGCAGCGCCGGCTATGGCTACACCTTC.

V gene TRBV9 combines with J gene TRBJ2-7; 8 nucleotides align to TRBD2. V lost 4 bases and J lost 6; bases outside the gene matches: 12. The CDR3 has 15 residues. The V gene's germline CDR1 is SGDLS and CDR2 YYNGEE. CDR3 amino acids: CASSPGGGRSLEQYF. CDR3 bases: TGTGCCAGCAGCCCCGGGGGCGGGAGGTCCCTCGAGCAGTACTTC.

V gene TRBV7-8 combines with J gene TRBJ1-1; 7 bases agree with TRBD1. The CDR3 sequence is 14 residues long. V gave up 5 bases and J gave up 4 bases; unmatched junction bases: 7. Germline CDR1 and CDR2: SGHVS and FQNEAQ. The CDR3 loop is CASSNRQGVTEAFF. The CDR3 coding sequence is TGTGCCAGCAGCAATCGACAGGGAGTCACTGAAGCTTTCTTT.

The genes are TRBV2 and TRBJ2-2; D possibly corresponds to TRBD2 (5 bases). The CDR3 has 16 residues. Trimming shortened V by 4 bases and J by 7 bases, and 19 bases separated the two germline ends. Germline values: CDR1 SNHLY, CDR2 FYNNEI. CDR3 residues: CASSASGSRGGGELFF. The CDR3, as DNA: TGTGCCAGCAGTGCCAGTGGGAGCCGAGGTGGCGGGGAGCTGTTTTTT.

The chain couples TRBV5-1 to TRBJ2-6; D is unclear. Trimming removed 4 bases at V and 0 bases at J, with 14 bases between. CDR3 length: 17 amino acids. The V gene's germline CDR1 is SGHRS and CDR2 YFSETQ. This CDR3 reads CASSAGVGHSGANVLTF. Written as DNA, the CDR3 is TGCGCCAGCAGCGCAGGAGTAGGCCACTCTGGGGCCAACGTCCTGACTTTC.

CDR3 protein: CASTSKGEQFF. CDR3 DNA: TGTGCCAGTACCTCGAAAGGTGAGCAGTTCTTC. The chain has TRBV28 and TRBJ2-1; D remains ambiguous. The V gene's germline CDR1 is MDHEN and CDR2 SYDVKM. Trimming shortened V by 9 bases and J by 9 bases, and 12 bases separated the two germline ends. The CDR3 contains 11 residues.

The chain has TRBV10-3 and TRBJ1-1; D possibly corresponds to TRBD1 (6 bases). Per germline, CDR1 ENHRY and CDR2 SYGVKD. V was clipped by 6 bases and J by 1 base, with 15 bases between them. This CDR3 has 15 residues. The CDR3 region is CAIRDNRDGNTEAFF. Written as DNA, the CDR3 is TGTGCCATCAGGGACAACAGGGACGGGAACACTGAAGCTTTCTTT.

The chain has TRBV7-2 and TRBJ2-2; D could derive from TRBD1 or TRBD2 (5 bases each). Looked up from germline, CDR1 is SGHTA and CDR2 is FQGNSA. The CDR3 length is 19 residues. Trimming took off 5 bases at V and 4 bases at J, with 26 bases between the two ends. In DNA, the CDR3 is TGTGCCAGCAGCCCCCGTTTTGATGTGTCGGGGACGGGCACCGGGGAGCTGTTTTTT. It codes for CASSPRFDVSGTGTGELFF.

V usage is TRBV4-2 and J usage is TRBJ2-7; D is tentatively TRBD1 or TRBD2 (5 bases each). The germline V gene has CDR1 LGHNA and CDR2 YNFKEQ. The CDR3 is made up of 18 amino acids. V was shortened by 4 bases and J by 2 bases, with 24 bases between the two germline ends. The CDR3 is CASSPSPRGPGGTYEQYF. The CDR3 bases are TGTGCCAGCAGCCCCTCCCCCCGGGGACCCGGCGGAACCTACGAGCAGTACTTC.

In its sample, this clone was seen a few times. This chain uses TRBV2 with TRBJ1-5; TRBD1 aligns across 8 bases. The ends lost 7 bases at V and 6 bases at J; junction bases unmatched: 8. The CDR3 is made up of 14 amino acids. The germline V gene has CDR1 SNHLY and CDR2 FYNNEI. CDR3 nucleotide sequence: TGTGCCAGCACCGGACAGGGTATCAGTCAGCCCCAGCATTTT. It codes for CASTGQGISQPQHF. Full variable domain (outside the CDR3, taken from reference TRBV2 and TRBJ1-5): EPEVTQTPSHQVTQMGQEVILRCVPISNHLYFYWYRQILGQKVEFLVSFYNNEISEKSEIFDDQFSVERPDGSNFTLKIRSTKLEDSAMYFCASTGQGISQPQHFGDGTRLSIL.

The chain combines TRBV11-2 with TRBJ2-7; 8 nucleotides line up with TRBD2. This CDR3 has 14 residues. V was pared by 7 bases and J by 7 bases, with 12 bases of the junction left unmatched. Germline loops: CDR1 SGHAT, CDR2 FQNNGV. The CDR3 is CASTPGGGGIEQYF. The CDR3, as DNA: TGTGCCAGCACCCCGGGAGGGGGGGGTATAGAGCAGTACTTC.

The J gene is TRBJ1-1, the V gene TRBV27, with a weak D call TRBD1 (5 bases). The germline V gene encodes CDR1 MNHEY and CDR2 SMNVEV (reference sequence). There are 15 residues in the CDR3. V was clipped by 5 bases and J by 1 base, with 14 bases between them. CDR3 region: CASSTRARGNTEAFF. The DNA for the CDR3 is TGTGCCAGCAGTACCCGGGCAAGGGGGAACACTGAAGCTTTCTTT.